This TCR beta chain was profiled in a study of cytomegalovirus exposure and HLA in healthy donors. Regarding this clone: Its antigen is undetermined.

Study observations and caveats: Reportedly, a later analysis found an Asian-associated ancestry cluster had fewer N-insertions than the approximately 600-donor mean. Common viral pathogens were later found to be apparently linked to several of the most significant clusters. There were some V segments, including TRBV6-2 and TRBV6-3, excluded as indistinguishable.

PCR involved 60 Vbeta and 13 Jbeta primers. Generated by immunoSEQ multiplex PCR, the TCRdb table keeps only in-frame clones and is missing some. The table lists roughly 100,000 clones, roughly 79% of them singletons, with less than 2% in the top ten. The CDR3 contains 13 residues. The germline V gene has CDR1 SEHNR and CDR2 FQNEAQ (reference sequence). V lost 5 bases and J 5 bases, leaving 12 bases between the germline ends. The receptor was derived from a woman aged 40 to 55 in good health and CMV-seronegative. The V gene is TRBV7-9, the J gene TRBJ1-1, with D tentatively TRBD1 (5 bases). The sample consisted of PBMCs. The CDR3 DNA sequence: TGTGCCAGCAGCGGCGGGGGGAAAACTGAAGCTTTCTTT. Translated, it gives CASSGGGKTEAFF.